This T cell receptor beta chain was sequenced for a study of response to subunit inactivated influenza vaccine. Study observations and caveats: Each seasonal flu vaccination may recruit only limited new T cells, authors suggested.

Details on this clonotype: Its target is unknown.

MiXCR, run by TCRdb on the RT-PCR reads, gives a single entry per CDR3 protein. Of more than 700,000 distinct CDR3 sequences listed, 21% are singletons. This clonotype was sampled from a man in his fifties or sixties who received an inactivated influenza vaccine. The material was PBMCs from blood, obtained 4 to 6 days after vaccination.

CDR3 DNA: TGTGCCAGCAGCAAGTTTTGGGGCAGCTTAGCCAAAAACATTCAGTACTTC. The encoded protein is CASSKFWGSLAKNIQYF. The rearrangement joins TRBV21-1 to TRBJ2-4; whether TRBD1, the table's D call, matches the DNA was not checked. TRBV21-1 represents a pseudogene. CDR3 length: 17 residues.